Given below is one T cell receptor beta chain in context. The antigen is unknown. Into CD45RA+ naive and CD45RA-negative memory subsets, the CD4+ cells were split. These data come from a study of shared clonotypes between healthy human individuals. Points from the study as a whole: In having few donors, the study represented limited genetic and exposure-history diversity. Estimated richness was generally greater in naive than memory subsets. Several donors held about 5% of naive CD4 clonotypes in common.

The CDR3 sequence is 13 residues long. Germline loops: CDR1 WNHNN, CDR2 SYGVQD (reference sequence). V lost 6 bases to trimming and J lost 7 bases, with 15 bases between them. The table came from immunoSEQ multiplex PCR; TCRdb's copy has only in-frame clones and leaves some out. The data hold millions of clones, with approximately 90% observed a single time. Sequencing was done on a sample of naive CD4+ T cells sorted from blood. Documented subset: CD45RA+ positively selected. The chain combines TRBV10-1 with TRBJ1-2; possible D gene TRBD1, 5 bases. The TCR was taken from a man aged 18 to 35 in good health. CDR3 sequence (DNA): TGCGCCAGCAGCCCAAGGCAGGGCGGTGGCTACACCTTC. The encoded protein is CASSPRQGGGYTF.